Listed below are T cell receptor beta chains from one sample, sequenced in a study of control samples from healthy donors and cancer patients. The data were produced by immunoSEQ multiplex PCR, yet TCRdb's version contains in-frame clones alone and is incomplete. The sample records under 30,000 clones, 70% to 90% being singletons. Sequences were obtained from PBMCs. The origin of the receptors is a woman in her fifties or sixties with head and neck cancer. Both conserved end residues are part of each CDR3. A D gene is named only where the DNA matches it firmly.

cdr3_aa v_call d_call j_call
CASGDYNEQFF TRBV7-2 - TRBJ2-1
CATSRGRTGRSNQPQHF TRBV15 TRBD1 TRBJ1-5
CASSPLTGVYGTEAFF TRBV18 TRBD1 TRBJ1-1
CSVSGTSGEKADTQYF TRBV29-1 TRBD2 TRBJ2-3
CASSRGQGTLNTEAFF TRBV18 TRBD1 TRBJ1-1
CASSFSAGQLNEKLFF TRBV11-2 TRBD1 TRBJ1-4
CASSLDADTQYF TRBV7-9 - TRBJ2-3
CASSYQGGSYNEQFF TRBV6-5 - TRBJ2-1
CATSDLGIRAVGNQPQHF TRBV24-1 - TRBJ1-5
CASSLRGTDTQYF TRBV5-6 - TRBJ2-3
CASSLTSGSFYEQYF TRBV9 TRBD2 TRBJ2-7
CASSQVGASEAFF TRBV4-1 - TRBJ1-1
CASSLEWGQETQYF TRBV5-5 - TRBJ2-5
CASSSGVYEQYF TRBV11-2 - TRBJ2-7
CASSREAGLSGNTIYF TRBV5-4 - TRBJ1-3
CASSAGAVYNEQFF TRBV7-2 - TRBJ2-1
CASSVQGSNQPQHF TRBV7-2 - TRBJ1-5
CASSGTVNEKLFF TRBV6-5 - TRBJ1-4
CASSRGGQETQYF TRBV10-2 - TRBJ2-5
CASSLISGGAGYEQYF TRBV7-2 TRBD2 TRBJ2-7